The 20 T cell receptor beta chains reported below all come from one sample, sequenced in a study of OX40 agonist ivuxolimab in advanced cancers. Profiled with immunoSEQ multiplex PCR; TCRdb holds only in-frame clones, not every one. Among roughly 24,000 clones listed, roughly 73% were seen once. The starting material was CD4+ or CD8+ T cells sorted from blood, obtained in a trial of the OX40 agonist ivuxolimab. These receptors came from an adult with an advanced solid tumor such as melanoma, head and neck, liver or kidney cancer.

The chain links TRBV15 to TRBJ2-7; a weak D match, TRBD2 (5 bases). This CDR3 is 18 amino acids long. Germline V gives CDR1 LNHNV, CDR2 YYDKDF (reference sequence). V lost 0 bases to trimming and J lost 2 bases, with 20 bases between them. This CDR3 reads CATSRETIGLRAPYEQYF. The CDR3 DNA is TGTGCCACCAGCAGAGAAACGATTGGACTGAGAGCCCCCTACGAGCAGTACTTC.

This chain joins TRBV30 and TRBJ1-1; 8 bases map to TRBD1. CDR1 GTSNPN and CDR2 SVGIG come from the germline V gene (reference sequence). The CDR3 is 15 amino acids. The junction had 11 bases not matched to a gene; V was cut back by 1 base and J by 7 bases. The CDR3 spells CAWSAYTGGVSEAFF. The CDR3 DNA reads TGTGCCTGGAGTGCATATACAGGGGGAGTGAGTGAAGCTTTCTTT. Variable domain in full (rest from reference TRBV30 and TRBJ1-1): SQTIHQWPATLVQPVGSPLSLECTVEGTSNPNLYWYRQAAGRGLQLLFYSVGIGQISSEVPQNLSASRPQDRQFILSSKKLLLSDSGFYLCAWSAYTGGVSEAFFGQGTRLTVV.

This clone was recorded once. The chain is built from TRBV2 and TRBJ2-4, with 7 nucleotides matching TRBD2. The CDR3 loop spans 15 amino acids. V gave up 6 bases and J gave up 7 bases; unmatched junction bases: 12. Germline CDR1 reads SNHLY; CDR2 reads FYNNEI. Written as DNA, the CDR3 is TGTGCCAGCAGGGAACCGGGACTACCCGGTAACATTCAGTACTTC. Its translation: CASREPGLPGNIQYF.

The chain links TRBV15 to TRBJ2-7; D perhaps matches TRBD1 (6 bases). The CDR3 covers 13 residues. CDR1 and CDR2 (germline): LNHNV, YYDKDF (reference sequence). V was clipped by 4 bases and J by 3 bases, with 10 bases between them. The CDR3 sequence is CATSTDRIYEQYF. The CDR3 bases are TGTGCCACCAGCACCGACAGGATCTACGAGCAGTACTTC.

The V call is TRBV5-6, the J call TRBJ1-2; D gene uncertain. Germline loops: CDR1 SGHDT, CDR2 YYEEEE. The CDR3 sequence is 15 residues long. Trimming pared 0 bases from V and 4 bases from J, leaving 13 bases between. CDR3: CASSLALAETYGYTF. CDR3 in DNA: TGTGCCAGCAGCTTGGCCCTGGCGGAAACCTATGGCTACACCTTC. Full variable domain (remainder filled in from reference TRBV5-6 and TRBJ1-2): DAGVTQSPTHLIKTRGQQVTLRCSPKSGHDTVSWYQQALGQGPQFIFQYYEEEERQRGNFPDRFSGHQFPNYSSELNVNALLLGDSALYLCASSLALAETYGYTFGSGTRLTVV.

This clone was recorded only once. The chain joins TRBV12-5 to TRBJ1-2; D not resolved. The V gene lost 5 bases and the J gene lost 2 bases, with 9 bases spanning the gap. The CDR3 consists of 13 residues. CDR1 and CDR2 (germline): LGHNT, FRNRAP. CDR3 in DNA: TGTGCTAGTGGTCAGGACCTAAACTATGGCTACACCTTC. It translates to CASGQDLNYGYTF.

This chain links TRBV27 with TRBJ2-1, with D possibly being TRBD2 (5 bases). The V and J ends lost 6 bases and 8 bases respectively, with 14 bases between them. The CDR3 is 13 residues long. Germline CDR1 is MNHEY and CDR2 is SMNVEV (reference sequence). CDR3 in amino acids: CASRSLVGDEQFF. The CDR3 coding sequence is TGTGCCAGCAGGAGTTTAGTCGGGGATGAGCAGTTCTTC.

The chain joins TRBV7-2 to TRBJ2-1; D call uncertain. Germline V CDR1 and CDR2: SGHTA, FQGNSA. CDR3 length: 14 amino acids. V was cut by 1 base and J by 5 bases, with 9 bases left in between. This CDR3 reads CASSLEDGDNEQFF. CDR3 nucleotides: TGTGCCAGCAGCTTAGAAGACGGAGACAATGAGCAGTTCTTC. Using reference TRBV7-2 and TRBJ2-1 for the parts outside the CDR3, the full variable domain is GAGVSQSPSNKVTEKGKDVELRCDPISGHTALYWYRQSLGQGLEFLIYFQGNSAPDKSGLPSDRFSAERTGGSVSTLTIQRTQQEDSAVYLCASSLEDGDNEQFFGPGTRLTVL.

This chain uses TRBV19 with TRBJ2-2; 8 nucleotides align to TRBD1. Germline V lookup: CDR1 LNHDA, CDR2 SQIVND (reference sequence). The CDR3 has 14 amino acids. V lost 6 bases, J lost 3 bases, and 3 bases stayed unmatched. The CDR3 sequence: CASRPGQDTGELFF. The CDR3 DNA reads TGTGCCAGTAGACCGGGACAGGACACCGGGGAGCTGTTTTTT.

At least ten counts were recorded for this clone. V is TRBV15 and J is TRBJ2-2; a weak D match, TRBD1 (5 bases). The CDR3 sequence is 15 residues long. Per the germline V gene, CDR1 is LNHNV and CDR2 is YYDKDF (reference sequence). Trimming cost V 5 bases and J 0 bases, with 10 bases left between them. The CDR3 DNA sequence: TGTGCCACCAGCCCTGACAGACCGAACACCGGGGAGCTGTTTTTT. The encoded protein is CATSPDRPNTGELFF.

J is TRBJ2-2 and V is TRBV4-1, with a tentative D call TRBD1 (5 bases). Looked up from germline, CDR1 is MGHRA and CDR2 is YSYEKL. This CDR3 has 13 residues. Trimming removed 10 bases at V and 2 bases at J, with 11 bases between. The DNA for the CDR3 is TGCGCCACCCAACAGGCCAACACCGGGGAGCTGTTTTTT. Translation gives CATQQANTGELFF.

The CDR3 DNA is TGTGCCAGTAGCCTGTCCGGGGCGGGGGTGTGGACTGAAGCTTTCTTT. As protein: CASSLSGAGVWTEAFF. V usage is TRBV19 and J usage is TRBJ1-1, with D perhaps matching TRBD1 (5 bases). The CDR3 is made up of 16 amino acids. Germline V gene lookup returns CDR1 LNHDA and CDR2 SQIVND (reference sequence). The germline V and J ends were trimmed by 6 bases and 5 bases, with 22 bases remaining between them.

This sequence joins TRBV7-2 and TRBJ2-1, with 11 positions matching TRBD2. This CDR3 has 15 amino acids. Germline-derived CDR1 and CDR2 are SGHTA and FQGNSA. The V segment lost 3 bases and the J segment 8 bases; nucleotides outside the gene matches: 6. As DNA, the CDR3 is TGTGCCAGCAGCTTGGCGACTAGCGGGGCTTATGAGCAGTTCTTC. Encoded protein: CASSLATSGAYEQFF.

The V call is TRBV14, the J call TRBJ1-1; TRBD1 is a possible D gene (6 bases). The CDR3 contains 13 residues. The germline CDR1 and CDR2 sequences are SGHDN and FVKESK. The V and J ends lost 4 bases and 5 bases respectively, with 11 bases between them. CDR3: CASSLLDSTEAFF. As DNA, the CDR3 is TGTGCCAGCAGCCTCCTGGACAGTACTGAAGCTTTCTTT. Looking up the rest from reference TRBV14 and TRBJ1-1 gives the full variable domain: EAGVTQFPSHSVIEKGQTVTLRCDPISGHDNLYWYRRVMGKEIKFLLHFVKESKQDESGMPNNRFLAERTGGTYSTLKVQPAELEDSGVYFCASSLLDSTEAFFGQGTRLTVV.

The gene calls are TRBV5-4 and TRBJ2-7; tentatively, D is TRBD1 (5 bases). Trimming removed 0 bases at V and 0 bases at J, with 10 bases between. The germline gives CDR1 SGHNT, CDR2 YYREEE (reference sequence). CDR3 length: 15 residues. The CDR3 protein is CASSLGGPSSYEQYF. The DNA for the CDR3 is TGTGCCAGCAGCTTGGGGGGCCCCAGCTCCTACGAGCAGTACTTC. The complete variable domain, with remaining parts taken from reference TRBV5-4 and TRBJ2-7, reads ETGVTQSPTHLIKTRGQQVTLRCSSQSGHNTVSWYQQALGQGPQFIFQYYREEENGRGNFPPRFSGLQFPNYSSELNVNALELDDSALYLCASSLGGPSSYEQYFGPGTRLTVT.

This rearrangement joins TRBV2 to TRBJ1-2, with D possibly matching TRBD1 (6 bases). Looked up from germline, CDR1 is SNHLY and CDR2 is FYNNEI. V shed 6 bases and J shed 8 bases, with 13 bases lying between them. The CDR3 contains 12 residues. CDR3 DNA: TGTGCCAGCAGCTCGGGGGCTTTCGGCTACACCTTC. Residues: CASSSGAFGYTF.

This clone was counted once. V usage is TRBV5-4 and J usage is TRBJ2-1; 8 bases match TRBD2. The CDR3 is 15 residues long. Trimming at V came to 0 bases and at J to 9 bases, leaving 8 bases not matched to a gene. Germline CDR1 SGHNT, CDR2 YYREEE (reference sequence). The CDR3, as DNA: TGTGCCAGCAGCTTGGAAGCGGGAGCCACCCCTGAGCAGTTCTTC. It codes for CASSLEAGATPEQFF.

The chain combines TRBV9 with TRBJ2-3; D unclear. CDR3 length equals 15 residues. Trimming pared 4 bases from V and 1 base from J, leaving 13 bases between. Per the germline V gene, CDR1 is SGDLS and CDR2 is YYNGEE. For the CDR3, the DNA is TGTGCCAGCAGCAAGGAACCTGGAGGCACAGATACGCAGTATTTT. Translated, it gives CASSKEPGGTDTQYF. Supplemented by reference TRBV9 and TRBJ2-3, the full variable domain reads DSGVTQTPKHLITATGQRVTLRCSPRSGDLSVYWYQQSLDQGLQFLIQYYNGEERAKGNILERFSAQQFPDLHSELNLSSLELGDSALYFCASSKEPGGTDTQYFGPGTRLTVL.

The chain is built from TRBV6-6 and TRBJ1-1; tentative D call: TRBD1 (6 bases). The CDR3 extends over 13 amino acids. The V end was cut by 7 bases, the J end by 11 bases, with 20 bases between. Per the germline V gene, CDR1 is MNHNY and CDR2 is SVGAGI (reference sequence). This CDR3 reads CASTLSPRGAAFF. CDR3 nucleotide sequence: TGTGCCAGCACCTTATCTCCTCGGGGGGCCGCTTTCTTT.

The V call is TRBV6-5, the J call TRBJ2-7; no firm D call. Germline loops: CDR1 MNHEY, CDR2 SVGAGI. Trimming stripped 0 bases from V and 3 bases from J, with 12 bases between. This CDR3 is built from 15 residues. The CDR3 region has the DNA TGTGCCAGCAGTTACTCGATGTCCACTGGCTACGAGCAGTACTTC. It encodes CASSYSMSTGYEQYF.